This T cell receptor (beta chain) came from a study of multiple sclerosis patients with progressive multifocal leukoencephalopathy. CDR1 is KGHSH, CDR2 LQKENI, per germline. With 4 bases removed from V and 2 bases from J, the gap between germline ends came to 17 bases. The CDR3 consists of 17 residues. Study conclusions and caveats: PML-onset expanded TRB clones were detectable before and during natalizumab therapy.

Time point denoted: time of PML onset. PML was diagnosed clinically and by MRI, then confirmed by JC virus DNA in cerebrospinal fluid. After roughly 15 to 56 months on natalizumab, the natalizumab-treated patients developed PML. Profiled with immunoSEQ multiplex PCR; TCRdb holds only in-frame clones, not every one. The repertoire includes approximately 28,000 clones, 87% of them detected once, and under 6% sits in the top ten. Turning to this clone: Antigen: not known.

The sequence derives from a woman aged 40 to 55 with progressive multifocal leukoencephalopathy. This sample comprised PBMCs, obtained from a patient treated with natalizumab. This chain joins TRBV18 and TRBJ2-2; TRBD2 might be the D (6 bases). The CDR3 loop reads CASSLTTSAGNTGELFF. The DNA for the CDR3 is TGTGCCAGCTCACTTACCACGTCAGCGGGCAACACCGGGGAGCTGTTTTTT.